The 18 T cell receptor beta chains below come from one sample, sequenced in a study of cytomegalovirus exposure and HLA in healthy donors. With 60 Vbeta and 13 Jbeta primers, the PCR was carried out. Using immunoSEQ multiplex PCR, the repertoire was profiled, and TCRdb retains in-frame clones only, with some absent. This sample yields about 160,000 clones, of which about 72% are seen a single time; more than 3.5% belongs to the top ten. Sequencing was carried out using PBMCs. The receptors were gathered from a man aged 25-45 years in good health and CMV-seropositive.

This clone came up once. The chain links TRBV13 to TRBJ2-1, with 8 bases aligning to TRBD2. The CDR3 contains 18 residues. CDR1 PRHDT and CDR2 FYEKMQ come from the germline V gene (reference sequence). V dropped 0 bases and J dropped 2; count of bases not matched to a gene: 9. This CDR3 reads CASSLGDWRGEPYNEQFF. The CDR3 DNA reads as TGTGCCAGCAGCTTAGGGGACTGGCGGGGGGAACCCTACAATGAGCAGTTCTTC.

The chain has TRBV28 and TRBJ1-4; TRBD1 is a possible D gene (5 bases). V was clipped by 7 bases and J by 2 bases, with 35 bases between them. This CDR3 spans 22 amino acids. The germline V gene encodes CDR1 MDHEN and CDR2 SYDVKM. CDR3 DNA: TGTGCCAGCAATTCCATCAGGGAAGATCTTCCTGTTCCCCTTTCGACTAATGAAAAACTGTTTTTT. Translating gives CASNSIREDLPVPLSTNEKLFF.

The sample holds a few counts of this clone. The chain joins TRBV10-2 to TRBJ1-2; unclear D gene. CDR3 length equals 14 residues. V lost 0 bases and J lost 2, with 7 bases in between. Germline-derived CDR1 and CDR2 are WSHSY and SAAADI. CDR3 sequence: CASSESTGNYGYTF. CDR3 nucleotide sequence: TGCGCCAGCAGTGAGTCGACGGGGAACTATGGCTACACCTTC.

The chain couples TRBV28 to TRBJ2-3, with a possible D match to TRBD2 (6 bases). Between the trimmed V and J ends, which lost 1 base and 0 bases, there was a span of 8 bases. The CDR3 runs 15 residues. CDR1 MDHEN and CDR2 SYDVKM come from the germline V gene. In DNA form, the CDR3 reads TGTGCCAGCAGTTTATTAGCGGCTAGCACAGATACGCAGTATTTT. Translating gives CASSLLAASTDTQYF.

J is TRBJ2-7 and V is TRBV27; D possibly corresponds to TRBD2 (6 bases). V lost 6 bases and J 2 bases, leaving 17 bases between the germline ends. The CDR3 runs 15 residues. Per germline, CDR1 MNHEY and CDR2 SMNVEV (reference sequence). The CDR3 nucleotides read TGTGCCAGCAGACCCGAGGGGAGGCTGACCTACGAGCAGTACTTC. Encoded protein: CASRPEGRLTYEQYF.

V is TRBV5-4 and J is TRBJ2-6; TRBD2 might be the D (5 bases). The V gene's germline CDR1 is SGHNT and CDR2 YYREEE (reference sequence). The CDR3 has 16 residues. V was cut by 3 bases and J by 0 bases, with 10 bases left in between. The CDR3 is CASSSPGNSGANVLTF. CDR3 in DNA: TGTGCCAGCAGCTCACCGGGAAACTCTGGGGCCAACGTCCTGACTTTC.

CDR3 protein: CASSPGTGVSDTQYF. For the CDR3, the DNA is TGCGCCAGCAGCCCCGGGACAGGGGTGTCAGATACGCAGTATTTT. This chain connects TRBV5-1 to TRBJ2-3; TRBD1 agrees at 10 bases. This CDR3 is 15 amino acids long. Per the germline V gene, CDR1 is SGHRS and CDR2 is YFSETQ. After removal of 4 bases from V and 4 bases from J, the junction contained 6 bases not matched to a gene.

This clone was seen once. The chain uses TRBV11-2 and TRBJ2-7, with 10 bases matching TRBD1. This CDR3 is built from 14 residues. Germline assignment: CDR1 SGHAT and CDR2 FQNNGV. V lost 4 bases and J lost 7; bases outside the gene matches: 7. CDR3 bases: TGTGCCAGCAGCTCCCGACAGGGGGCGCGGGAGCAGTACTTC. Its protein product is CASSSRQGAREQYF.

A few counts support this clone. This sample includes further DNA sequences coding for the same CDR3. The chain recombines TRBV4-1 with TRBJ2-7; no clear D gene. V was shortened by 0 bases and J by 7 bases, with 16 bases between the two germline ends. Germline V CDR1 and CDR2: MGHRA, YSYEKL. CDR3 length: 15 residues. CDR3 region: CASSQDIERSREQYF. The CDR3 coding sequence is TGCGCCAGCAGCCAAGATATAGAGCGTTCCCGGGAGCAGTACTTC.

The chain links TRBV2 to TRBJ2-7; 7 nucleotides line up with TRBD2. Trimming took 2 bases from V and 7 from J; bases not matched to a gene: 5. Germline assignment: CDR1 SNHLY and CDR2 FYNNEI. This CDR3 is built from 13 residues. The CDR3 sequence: CASSESWEGEQYF. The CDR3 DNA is TGTGCCAGCAGTGAATCCTGGGAGGGGGAGCAGTACTTC.

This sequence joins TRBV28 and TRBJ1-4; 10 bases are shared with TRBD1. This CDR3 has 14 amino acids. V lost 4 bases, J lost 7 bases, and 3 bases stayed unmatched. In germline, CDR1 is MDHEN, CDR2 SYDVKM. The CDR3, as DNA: TGTGCCAGCAGTTCCGGGGACAGGGGTGAAAAACTGTTTTTT. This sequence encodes CASSSGDRGEKLFF.

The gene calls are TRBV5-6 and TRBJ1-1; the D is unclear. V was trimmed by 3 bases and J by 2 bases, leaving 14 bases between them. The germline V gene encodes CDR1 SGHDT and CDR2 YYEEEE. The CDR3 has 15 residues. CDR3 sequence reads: CASSSSGGPNTEAFF. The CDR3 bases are TGTGCCAGCAGCTCTTCGGGTGGTCCCAACACTGAAGCTTTCTTT.

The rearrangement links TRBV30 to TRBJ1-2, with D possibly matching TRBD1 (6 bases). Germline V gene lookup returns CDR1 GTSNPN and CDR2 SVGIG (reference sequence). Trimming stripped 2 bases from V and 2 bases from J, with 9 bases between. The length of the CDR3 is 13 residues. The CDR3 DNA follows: TGTGCCTGGAGTCCTACAGGGAACTATGGCTACACCTTC. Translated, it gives CAWSPTGNYGYTF.

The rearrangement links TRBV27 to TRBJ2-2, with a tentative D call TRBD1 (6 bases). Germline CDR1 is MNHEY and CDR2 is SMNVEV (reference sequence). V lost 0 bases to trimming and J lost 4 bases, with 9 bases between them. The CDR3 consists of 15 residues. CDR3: CASSLSSRGTGELFF. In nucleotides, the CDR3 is TGTGCCAGCAGTTTATCATCCAGGGGCACCGGGGAGCTGTTTTTT.

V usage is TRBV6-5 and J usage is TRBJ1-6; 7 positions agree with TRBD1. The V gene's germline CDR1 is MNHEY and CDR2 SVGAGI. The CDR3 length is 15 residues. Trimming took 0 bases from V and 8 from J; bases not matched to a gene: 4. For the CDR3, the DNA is TGTGCCAGCAGTTACTCCAACAGGGGCGATTCACCCCTCCACTTT. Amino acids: CASSYSNRGDSPLHF.

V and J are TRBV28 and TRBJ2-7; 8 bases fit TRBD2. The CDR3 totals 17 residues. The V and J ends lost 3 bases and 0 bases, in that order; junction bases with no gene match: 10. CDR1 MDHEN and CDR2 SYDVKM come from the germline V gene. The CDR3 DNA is TGTGCCAGCAGTTTTTTTATTTCAAGCGGGAGCTCCTACGAGCAGTACTTC. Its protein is CASSFFISSGSSYEQYF.

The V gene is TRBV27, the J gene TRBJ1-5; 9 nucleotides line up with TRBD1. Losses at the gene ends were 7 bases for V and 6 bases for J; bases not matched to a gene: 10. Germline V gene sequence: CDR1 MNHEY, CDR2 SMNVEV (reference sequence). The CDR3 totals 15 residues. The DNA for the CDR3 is TGTGCCAGCAAGATAACAGGGGGCACGGGTCAGCCCCAGCATTTT. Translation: CASKITGGTGQPQHF.

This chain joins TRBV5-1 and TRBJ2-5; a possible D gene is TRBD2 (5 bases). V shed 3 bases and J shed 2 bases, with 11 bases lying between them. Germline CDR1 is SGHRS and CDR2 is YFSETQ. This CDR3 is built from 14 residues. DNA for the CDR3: TGCGCCAGCAGCTCCGGTTTAGCGCAAGAGACCCAGTACTTC. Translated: CASSSGLAQETQYF.